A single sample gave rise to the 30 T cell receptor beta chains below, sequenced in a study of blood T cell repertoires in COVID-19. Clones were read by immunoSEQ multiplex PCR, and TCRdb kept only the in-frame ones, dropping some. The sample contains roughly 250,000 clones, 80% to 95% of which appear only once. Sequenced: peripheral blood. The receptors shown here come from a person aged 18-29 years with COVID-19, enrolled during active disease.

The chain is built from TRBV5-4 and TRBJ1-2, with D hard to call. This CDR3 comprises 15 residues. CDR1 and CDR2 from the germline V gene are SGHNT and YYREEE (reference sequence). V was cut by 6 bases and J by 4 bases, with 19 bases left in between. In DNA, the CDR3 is TGTGCCAGCACCAACCCCACCGGCGGACTCTATGGCTACACCTTC. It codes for CASTNPTGGLYGYTF.

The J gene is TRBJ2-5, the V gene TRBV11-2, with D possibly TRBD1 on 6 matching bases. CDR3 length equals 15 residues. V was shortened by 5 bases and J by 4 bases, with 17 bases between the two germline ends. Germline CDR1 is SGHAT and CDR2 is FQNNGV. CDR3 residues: CASSLRGRFGETQYF. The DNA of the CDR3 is TGTGCCAGCAGCCTCAGGGGAAGGTTTGGAGAGACCCAGTACTTC.

CDR3 DNA sequence: TGCGCCAGCAGCCTCCTGGCTAGCACAGATACGCAGTATTTT. The encoded protein is CASSLLASTDTQYF. This chain joins TRBV4-1 and TRBJ2-3; D not resolved. The V gene lost 4 bases and the J gene lost 0 bases, with 8 bases spanning the gap. In germline, CDR1 is MGHRA, CDR2 YSYEKL. CDR3 size: 14 residues.

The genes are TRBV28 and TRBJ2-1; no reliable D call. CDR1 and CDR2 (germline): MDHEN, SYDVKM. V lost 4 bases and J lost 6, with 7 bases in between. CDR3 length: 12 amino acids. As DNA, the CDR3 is TGTGCCAGCAGTTCTACTTCCAATGAGCAGTTCTTC. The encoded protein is CASSSTSNEQFF.

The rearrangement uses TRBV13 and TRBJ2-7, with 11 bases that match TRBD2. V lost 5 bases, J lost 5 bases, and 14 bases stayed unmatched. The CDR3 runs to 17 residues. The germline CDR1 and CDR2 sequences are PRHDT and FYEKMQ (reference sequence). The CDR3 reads CASSPGLAGSLRDEQYF. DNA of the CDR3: TGTGCCAGCAGCCCCGGACTAGCGGGTTCGCTACGGGACGAGCAGTACTTC.

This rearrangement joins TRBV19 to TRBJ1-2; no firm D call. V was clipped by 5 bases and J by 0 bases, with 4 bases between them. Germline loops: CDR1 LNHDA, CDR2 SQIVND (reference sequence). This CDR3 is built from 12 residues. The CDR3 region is CASSESNYGYTF. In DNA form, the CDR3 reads TGTGCCAGTAGTGAGTCTAACTATGGCTACACCTTC.

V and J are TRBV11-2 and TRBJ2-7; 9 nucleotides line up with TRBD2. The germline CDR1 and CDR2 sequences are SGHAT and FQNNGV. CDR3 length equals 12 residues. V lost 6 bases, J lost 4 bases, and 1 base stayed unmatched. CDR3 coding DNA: TGTGCCAGCAGTAGCGGGAGTTACGAGCAGTACTTC. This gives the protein CASSSGSYEQYF.

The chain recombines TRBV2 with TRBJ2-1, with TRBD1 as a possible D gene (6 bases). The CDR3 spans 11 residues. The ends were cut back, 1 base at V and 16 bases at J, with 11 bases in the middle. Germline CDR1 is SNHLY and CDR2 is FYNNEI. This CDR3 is CASSEELGAFF. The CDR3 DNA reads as TGTGCCAGCAGTGAAGAACTGGGGGCCTTCTTC.

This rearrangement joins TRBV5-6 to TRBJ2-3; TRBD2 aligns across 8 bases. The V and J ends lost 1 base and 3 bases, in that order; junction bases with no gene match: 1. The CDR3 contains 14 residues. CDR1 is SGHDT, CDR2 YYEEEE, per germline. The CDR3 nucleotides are TGTGCCAGCAGCTTGAGCGGGAGTACAGATACGCAGTATTTT. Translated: CASSLSGSTDTQYF.

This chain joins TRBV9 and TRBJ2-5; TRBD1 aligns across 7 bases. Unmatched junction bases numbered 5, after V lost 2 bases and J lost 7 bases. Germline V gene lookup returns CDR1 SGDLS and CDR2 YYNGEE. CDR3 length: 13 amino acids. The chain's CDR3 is CASSVQGEGTQYF. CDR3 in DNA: TGTGCCAGCAGCGTGCAGGGGGAAGGGACCCAGTACTTC. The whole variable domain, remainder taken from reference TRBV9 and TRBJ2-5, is DSGVTQTPKHLITATGQRVTLRCSPRSGDLSVYWYQQSLDQGLQFLIQYYNGEERAKGNILERFSAQQFPDLHSELNLSSLELGDSALYFCASSVQGEGTQYFGPGTRLLVL.

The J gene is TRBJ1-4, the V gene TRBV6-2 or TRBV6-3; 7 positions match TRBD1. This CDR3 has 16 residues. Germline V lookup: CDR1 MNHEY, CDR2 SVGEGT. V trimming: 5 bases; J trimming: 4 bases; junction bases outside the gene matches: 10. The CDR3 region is CASSAAQGTNNEKLFF. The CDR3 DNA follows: TGTGCCAGCAGTGCCGCACAGGGGACCAATAATGAAAAACTGTTTTTT.

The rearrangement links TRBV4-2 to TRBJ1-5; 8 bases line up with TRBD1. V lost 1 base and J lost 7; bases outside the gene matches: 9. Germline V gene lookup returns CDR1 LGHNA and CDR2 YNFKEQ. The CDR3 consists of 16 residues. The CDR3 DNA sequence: TGTGCCAGCAGCCAAGCGCCGGACAGGGATGGGCAGCCCCAGCATTTT. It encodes CASSQAPDRDGQPQHF.

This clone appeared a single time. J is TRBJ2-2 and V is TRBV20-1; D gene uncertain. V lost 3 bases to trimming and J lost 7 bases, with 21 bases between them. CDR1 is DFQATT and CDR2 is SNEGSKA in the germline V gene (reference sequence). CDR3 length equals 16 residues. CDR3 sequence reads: CSASGSASGWSGELFF. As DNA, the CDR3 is TGCAGTGCTAGTGGATCGGCGTCTGGGTGGAGCGGGGAGCTGTTTTTT.

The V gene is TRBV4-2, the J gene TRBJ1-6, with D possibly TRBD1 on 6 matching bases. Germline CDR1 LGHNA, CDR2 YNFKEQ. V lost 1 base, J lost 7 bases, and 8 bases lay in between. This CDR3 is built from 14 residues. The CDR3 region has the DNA TGTGCCAGCAGCCAAGGCAGGGGAAATTCACCCCTCCACTTT. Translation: CASSQGRGNSPLHF.

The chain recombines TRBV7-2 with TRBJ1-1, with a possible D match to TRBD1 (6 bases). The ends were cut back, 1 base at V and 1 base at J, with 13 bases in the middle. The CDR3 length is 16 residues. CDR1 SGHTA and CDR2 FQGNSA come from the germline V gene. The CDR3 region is CASSLGWGRGNTEAFF. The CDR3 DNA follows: TGTGCCAGCAGCTTAGGCTGGGGCAGGGGGAACACTGAAGCTTTCTTT.

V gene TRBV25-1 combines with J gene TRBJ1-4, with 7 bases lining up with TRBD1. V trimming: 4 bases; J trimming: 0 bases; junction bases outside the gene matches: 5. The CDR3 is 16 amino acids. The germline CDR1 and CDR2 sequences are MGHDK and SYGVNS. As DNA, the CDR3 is TGTGCCAGCAGTGGGGCCAGGGGGGCAACTAATGAAAAACTGTTTTTT. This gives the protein CASSGARGATNEKLFF.

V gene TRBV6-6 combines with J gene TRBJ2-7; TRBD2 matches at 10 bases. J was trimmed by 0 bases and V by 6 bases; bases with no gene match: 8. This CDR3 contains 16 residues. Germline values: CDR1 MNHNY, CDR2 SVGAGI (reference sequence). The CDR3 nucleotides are TGTGCCAGCAGACACAGCGGGAGGGTGAGCTCCTACGAGCAGTACTTC. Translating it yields CASRHSGRVSSYEQYF.

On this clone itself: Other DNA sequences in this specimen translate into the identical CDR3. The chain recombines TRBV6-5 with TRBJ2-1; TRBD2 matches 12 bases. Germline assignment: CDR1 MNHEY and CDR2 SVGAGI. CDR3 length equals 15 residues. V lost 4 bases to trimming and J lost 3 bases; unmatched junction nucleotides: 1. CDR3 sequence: CASSLTSGSYNEQFF. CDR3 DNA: TGTGCCAGCAGTTTGACTAGCGGGAGCTACAATGAGCAGTTCTTC.

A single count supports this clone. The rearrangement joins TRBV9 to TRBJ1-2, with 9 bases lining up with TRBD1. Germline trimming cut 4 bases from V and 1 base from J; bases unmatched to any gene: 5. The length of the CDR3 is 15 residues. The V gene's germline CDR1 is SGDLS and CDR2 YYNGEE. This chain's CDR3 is CASSPRTGDNYGYTF. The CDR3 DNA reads TGTGCCAGCAGCCCACGGACAGGGGATAACTATGGCTACACCTTC.

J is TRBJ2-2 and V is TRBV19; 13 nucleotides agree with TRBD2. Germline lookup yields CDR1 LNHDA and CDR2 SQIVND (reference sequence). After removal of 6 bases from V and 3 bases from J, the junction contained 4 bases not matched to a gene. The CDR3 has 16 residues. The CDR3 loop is CASSHGLAGDTGELFF. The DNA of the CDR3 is TGTGCCAGTAGCCACGGACTAGCGGGAGACACCGGGGAGCTGTTTTTT.

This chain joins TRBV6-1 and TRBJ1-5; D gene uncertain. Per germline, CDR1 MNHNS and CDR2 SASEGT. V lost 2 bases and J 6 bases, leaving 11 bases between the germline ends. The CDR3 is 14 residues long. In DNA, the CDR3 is TGTGCCAGCAGTGAATTACGGGTCGGTCAGCCCCAGCATTTT. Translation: CASSELRVGQPQHF.

The CDR3 DNA is TGTGCCAGCAGCCAAGTTCCGAGCGGGAGGGCCTTCTACGAGCAGTACTTC. It yields the protein CASSQVPSGRAFYEQYF. The V gene is TRBV3-1 (or the pseudogene TRBV3-2), the J gene TRBJ2-7, with TRBD2 identical over 10 bases. This CDR3 has 17 residues. CDR1 and CDR2 from the germline V gene are LGHDT and YNNKEL (reference sequence). Trimming at V came to 1 base and at J to 3 bases, leaving 9 bases not matched to a gene.

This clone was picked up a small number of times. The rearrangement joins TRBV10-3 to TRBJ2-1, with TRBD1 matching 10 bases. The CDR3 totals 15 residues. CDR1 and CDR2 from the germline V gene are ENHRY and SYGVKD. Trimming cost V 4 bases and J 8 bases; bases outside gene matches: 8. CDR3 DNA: TGTGCCATCAGTGTAGGGGACAGGGGATCCGATGAGCAGTTCTTC. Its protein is CAISVGDRGSDEQFF.

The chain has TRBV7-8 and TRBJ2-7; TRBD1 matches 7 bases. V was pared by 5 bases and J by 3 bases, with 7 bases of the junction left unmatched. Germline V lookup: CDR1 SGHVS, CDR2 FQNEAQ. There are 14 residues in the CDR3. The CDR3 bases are TGTGCCAGCAGCATCTCAGGGGGAAGCTACGAGCAGTACTTC. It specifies CASSISGGSYEQYF.

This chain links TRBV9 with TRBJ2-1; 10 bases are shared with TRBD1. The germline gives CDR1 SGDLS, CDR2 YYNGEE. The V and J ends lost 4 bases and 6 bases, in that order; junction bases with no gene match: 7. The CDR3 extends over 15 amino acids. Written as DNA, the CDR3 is TGTGCCAGCAGCCTGGGACAGGGGACAGTCAATGAGCAGTTCTTC. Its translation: CASSLGQGTVNEQFF.

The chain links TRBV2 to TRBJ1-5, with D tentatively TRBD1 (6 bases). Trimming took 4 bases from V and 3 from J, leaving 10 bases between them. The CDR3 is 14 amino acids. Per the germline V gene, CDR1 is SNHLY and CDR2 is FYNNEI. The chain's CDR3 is CASSGRQDNQPQHF. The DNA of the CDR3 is TGTGCCAGCAGTGGCCGACAGGACAATCAGCCCCAGCATTTT.

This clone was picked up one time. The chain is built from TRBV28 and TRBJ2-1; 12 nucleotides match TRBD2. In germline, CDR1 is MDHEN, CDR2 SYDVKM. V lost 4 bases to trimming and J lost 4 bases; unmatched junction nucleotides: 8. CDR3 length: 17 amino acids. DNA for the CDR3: TGTGCCAGCAGTTCCAGGACTAGCGGGACCTTATACAATGAGCAGTTCTTC. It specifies CASSSRTSGTLYNEQFF.

The CDR3 nucleotides are TGTGCCACCAGCAGAGATCGCATTGAGTACGAGCAGTACTTC. This translates into CATSRDRIEYEQYF. The genes are TRBV15 and TRBJ2-7; the D is unclear. Germline V CDR1 and CDR2: LNHNV, YYDKDF (reference sequence). The CDR3 totals 14 residues. Trimming took 0 bases from V and 4 from J, leaving 10 bases between them.

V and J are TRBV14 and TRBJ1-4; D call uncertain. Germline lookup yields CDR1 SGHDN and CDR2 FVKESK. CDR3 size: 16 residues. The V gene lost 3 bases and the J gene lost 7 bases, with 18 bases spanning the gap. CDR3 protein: CASSHGRPGAGEKLFF. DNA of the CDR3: TGTGCCAGCAGCCACGGACGTCCGGGAGCGGGTGAAAAACTGTTTTTT. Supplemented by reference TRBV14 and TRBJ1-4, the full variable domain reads EAGVTQFPSHSVIEKGQTVTLRCDPISGHDNLYWYRRVMGKEIKFLLHFVKESKQDESGMPNNRFLAERTGGTYSTLKVQPAELEDSGVYFCASSHGRPGAGEKLFFGSGTQLSVL.

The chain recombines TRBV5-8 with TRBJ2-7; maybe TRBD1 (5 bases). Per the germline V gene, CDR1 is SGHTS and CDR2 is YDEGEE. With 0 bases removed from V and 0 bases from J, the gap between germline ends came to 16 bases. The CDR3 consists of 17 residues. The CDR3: CASSLVVRGHSSYEQYF. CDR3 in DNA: TGTGCCAGCAGCTTGGTGGTAAGGGGCCATAGCTCCTACGAGCAGTACTTC.